The clone carrying this TCR beta chain has at least ten counts. The CDR3 contains 14 residues. V shed 4 bases and J shed 4 bases, with 12 bases lying between them. Germline V CDR1 and CDR2: KGHDR, SFDVKD. The library targeted TCRbeta and was prepared with unique molecular identifiers. TCRdb processed the PCR reads anew with MiXCR; each CDR3 protein has one entry. The table shows around 240,000 distinct CDR3 sequences, with 9.7% occurring only once. These data come from a study of T-cell reconstitution after alpha-beta-depleted transplantation in children. The specimen was PBMCs from the stem cell graft donor, collected from the stem cell graft. The chain has TRBV24-1 and TRBJ2-5; possible D gene TRBD2, 5 bases. The TCR originated in a human donor who donated a stem cell graft to a child with SCID. As DNA, the CDR3 is TGTGCCACCAGTGACCCCGGACTGGGAGAGACCCAGTACTTC. This gives the protein CATSDPGLGETQYF.